The rows below give T cell receptor beta chains drawn from one sample of a study of OX40 agonist ivuxolimab in advanced cancers. Repertoires were generated with immunoSEQ multiplex PCR, while TCRdb's copy carries only in-frame clones and drops some. The sample lists about 16,000 clones; just under 85% were seen once. Source: CD4+ or CD8+ T cells sorted from blood, taken in a trial of the OX40 agonist ivuxolimab. The source is an adult with an advanced solid tumor such as melanoma, head and neck, liver or kidney cancer. Both conserved end residues are part of each CDR3. The order of the fields is clone size, J gene, D gene, V gene, CDR3 DNA, CDR3 protein. D genes are given only for firm matches. Not every row has a clone size; where given, it reads once, few, many or a size class.

NA,TRBJ2-1,NA,TRBV11-2,TGTGCCAGCAGCTTAGAGGTGGCCAATGAGCAGTTCTTC,CASSLEVANEQFF
NA,TRBJ1-1,NA,TRBV28,TGTGCCAGCAGTTTACTGGGGGCGTCGGACACTGAAGCTTTCTTT,CASSLLGASDTEAFF
once,TRBJ2-1,NA,TRBV11-2,TGTGCCAGCAGCTTCGGCGCGGGCGGGAATGAGCAGTTCTTC,CASSFGAGGNEQFF
NA,TRBJ2-7,NA,TRBV28,TGTGCCAGCAGTTTTTTACCGGGATTCTACGAGCAGTACTTC,CASSFLPGFYEQYF
NA,TRBJ2-7,TRBD2,TRBV7-9,TGTGCCAGCAGCTTTGTCCTAGCGGGGGAGGAGCAGTACTTC,CASSFVLAGEEQYF
NA,TRBJ2-7,NA,TRBV9,TGTGCCAGCAGCGATGACACCCTCGAGCAGTACTTC,CASSDDTLEQYF
NA,TRBJ2-2,NA,TRBV9,TGTGCCAGCAGCGTAGAAACTAACAGGGTCTTAACCGGGGAGCTGTTTTTT,CASSVETNRVLTGELFF
NA,TRBJ2-7,TRBD1,TRBV7-9,TGTGCCAGCAGCTACCCGGGGGGACAGGGGGCAAATGAGCAGTACTTC,CASSYPGGQGANEQYF
few,TRBJ2-1,NA,TRBV7-9,TGTGCCAGCAGCTTAACTTTGTACCGGTCTGACTACAATGAGCAGTTCTTC,CASSLTLYRSDYNEQFF
NA,TRBJ2-5,NA,TRBV29-1,TGCAGCGTAAGCCTTAGGGGGACCCAGTACTTC,CSVSLRGTQYF
NA,TRBJ2-7,NA,TRBV7-2,TGTGCCAGCAGCTTAGCGCTCGGGACCACCTACGAGCAGTACTTC,CASSLALGTTYEQYF
NA,TRBJ2-7,TRBD1,TRBV5-8,TGTGCCAGCAGCTTCCGGGACAGGGGGAGAGACGAGCAGTACTTC,CASSFRDRGRDEQYF
once,TRBJ2-7,NA,TRBV2,TGTGCCAGCACCGCACATACCTACGAGCAGTACTTC,CASTAHTYEQYF
NA,TRBJ1-2,TRBD1,TRBV5-6,TGTGCCAGCAGCTCCCGGGACAGGGAGATCTATGGCTACACCTTC,CASSSRDREIYGYTF
NA,TRBJ2-5,TRBD2,TRBV6-6,TGTGCCAGCAGTTACTCGAGGGAGGGAGAGACCCAGTACTTC,CASSYSREGETQYF
NA,TRBJ1-2,NA,TRBV7-9,TGTGCCAGCAGCTTAGGTTCCACACCCTATGGCTACACCTTC,CASSLGSTPYGYTF
NA,TRBJ1-1,NA,TRBV4-3,TGCGCCAGCAGCCAATCCGGGACCAACACTGAAGCTTTCTTT,CASSQSGTNTEAFF
NA,TRBJ2-2,TRBD1,TRBV7-6,TGTGCCAGCAGCTCCGAATTAAGACAGGGGGCCGGTGACGGGGAGCTGTTTTTT,CASSSELRQGAGDGELFF
NA,TRBJ2-4,NA,TRBV6-6,TGTGCCAGCAGCCTACATGAGGTCATTCAGTACTTC,CASSLHEVIQYF
NA,TRBJ2-7,TRBD2,TRBV4-3,TGCGCCAGCAGCCATCGGACTAGCGGCTCGGCCTACGAGCAGTACTTC,CASSHRTSGSAYEQYF
few,TRBJ1-2,NA,TRBV5-6,TGTGCCAGCAGCCTGGGTGGCAGATGGATTTCGGCCTACACCTTC,CASSLGGRWISAYTF
NA,TRBJ2-5,NA,TRBV4-3,TGCGCCAGCAGCCAAGAGGCGGTCTCGCGCCAAGAGACCCAGTACTTC,CASSQEAVSRQETQYF
NA,TRBJ2-1,NA,TRBV15,TGTGCCACCAGCAGGTATAATGAGCAGTTCTTC,CATSRYNEQFF
NA,TRBJ2-7,TRBD2,TRBV4-3,TGCGCCAGCAGCACCCGGACTAGCGGGGCATCCTACGAGCAGTACTTC,CASSTRTSGASYEQYF
once,TRBJ2-3,NA,TRBV13,TGTGCCAGCAGCTTAGAGGGAACGACGGGGGTGTACACAGATACGCAGTATTTT,CASSLEGTTGVYTDTQYF
NA,TRBJ2-1,NA,TRBV5-4,TGTGCCAGCAGCTTGGGTGGGGGAGGCGATGAGCAGTTCTTC,CASSLGGGGDEQFF
few,TRBJ1-1,TRBD1,TRBV28,TGTGCCAGCAGTCGGGACAGGGTCACTGAAGCTTTCTTT,CASSRDRVTEAFF
NA,TRBJ2-2,TRBD2,TRBV5-6,TGTGCCAGCAGCTTGCGGACTAGCTGGGCCGGGGAGCTGTTTTTT,CASSLRTSWAGELFF
NA,TRBJ1-4,NA,TRBV19,TGTGCCAGTAGTATTCTTTTGACAGCAACTAATGAAAAACTGTTTTTT,CASSILLTATNEKLFF
NA,TRBJ2-7,TRBD1,TRBV19,TGTGCCAGTTCGATGACAGGGGGAATCTACGAGCAGTACTTC,CASSMTGGIYEQYF
NA,TRBJ1-5,NA,TRBV11-3,TGTGCCGGCCAGAAGGTCAGGAGTGGATATAGCAATCAGCCCCAGCATTTT,CAGQKVRSGYSNQPQHF
NA,TRBJ2-5,TRBD2,TRBV11-2,TGTGCCAGCAGCCCACCCCTCGGGGGGGCCGGGGAGACCCAGTACTTC,CASSPPLGGAGETQYF
NA,TRBJ2-2,NA,TRBV19,TGTGCCAGTAGTATAGTCCAGAACACCGGGGAGCTGTTTTTT,CASSIVQNTGELFF
NA,TRBJ2-1,TRBD2,TRBV7-3,TGTGCCAGCAGCTTAAGTGCTAGCGGGGGGGCCTACAATGAGCAGTTCTTC,CASSLSASGGAYNEQFF
NA,TRBJ2-7,NA,TRBV5-5,TGTGCCAGCAGCTTCGAACTTCTGGGCTCCTACGAGCAGTACTTC,CASSFELLGSYEQYF
NA,TRBJ2-7,TRBD1,TRBV19,TGTGCCAGTAGATACACGGACAGGGGCTCCTACGAGCAGTACTTC,CASRYTDRGSYEQYF
NA,TRBJ2-2,NA,TRBV25-1,TGTGCCACCCAGGGGCCTAACACCGGGGAGCTGTTTTTT,CATQGPNTGELFF
NA,TRBJ2-4,TRBD1,TRBV19,TGTGCCACCGAGGCGGGACAGGGAGGGGACATTCAGTACTTC,CATEAGQGGDIQYF
once,TRBJ1-2,NA,TRBV14,TGTGCCAGCAGCAACGGGATTCATGGCTACACCTTC,CASSNGIHGYTF
NA,TRBJ1-1,TRBD1,TRBV6-1,TGTGCCAGCAGAAAAGGGACAGGGAGCTTTACTGAAGCTTTCTTT,CASRKGTGSFTEAFF
once,TRBJ2-7,NA,TRBV11-2,TGTGCCAGCAGCTCCCTAGGGGGGGTATATTACGAGCAGTACTTC,CASSSLGGVYYEQYF
NA,TRBJ2-3,TRBD2,TRBV5-1,TGCGCCAGCAGCGTCTTAATTGGGTCCCGGACTAGTCAGGAGGATACAGATACGCAGTATTTT,CASSVLIGSRTSQEDTDTQYF
NA,TRBJ2-2,NA,TRBV27,TGTGCCAGCAGTTCCCTGTCCCCAGGGGTTGGGGGGGAGCTGTTTTTT,CASSSLSPGVGGELFF
NA,TRBJ2-7,NA,TRBV30,TGTGCCTACCGGGACACTACGTGGTACGAGCAGTACTTC,CAYRDTTWYEQYF
NA,TRBJ2-7,NA,TRBV6-5,TGTGCCAGCAGTTTACAGGGTCTCTACGAGCAGTACTTC,CASSLQGLYEQYF
once,TRBJ2-2,TRBD2,TRBV29-1,TGCAGCGTTGGGGGAGGGGCCGGGGAGCTGTTTTTT,CSVGGGAGELFF
NA,TRBJ2-6,NA,TRBV6-8,TGTGCCAGCAATTACCTTGGGGTACAGGGCCCCACCCGCTCTGGGGCCAACGTCCTGACTTTC,CASNYLGVQGPTRSGANVLTF
NA,TRBJ2-7,TRBD1,TRBV19,TGTGCCAGTACCCAGGGGGACGAGCAGTACTTC,CASTQGDEQYF